This entry is about one T cell receptor beta chain. Its target antigen remains unknown. No per-base quality is available; no much larger clone lies one base away. The sample comes from a study of T cell changes during pregnancy in multiple sclerosis (dated by TCRdb to between 2018 and 2021). About the study as a whole: Changes in the T cell repertoire over the course of pregnancy were examined in this study in women with multiple sclerosis.

The cysteine opens and the phenylalanine closes a CDR3 of 15 amino acids. Here the CDR3 DNA is all that survives: 45 bases in frame from base 1. V is trimmed back by 2 bases and J by 0 bases, and the junction contains 3 bases that no gene match accounts for. The germline V gene specifies SGDLS as CDR1 and YYNGEE as CDR2. The library came from the immunoSEQ multiplex PCR assay. In TCRdb, the immuneACCESS table is reduced to in-frame sequences with V and J assigned. These tables do not hold every clone; where another copy was compared, an unresolved V gene accounts for under half, and the others remain unexplained. A total of around 100,000 clones appear in this sample, about 91% of them only once. The ten top clones hold around 3.2% of the sample.

The sample consisted of peripheral blood, taken in the second trimester of pregnancy. The sequence links TRBV9 to TRBJ2-7, and 9 bases in between align with TRBD1. This sequence was found in a female donor with multiple sclerosis, enrolled in a pregnancy study. The CDR3 reads as follows: CASSVGTGISYEQYF. The bases are TGTGCCAGCAGCGTCGGGACAGGGATCTCCTACGAGCAGTACTTC.